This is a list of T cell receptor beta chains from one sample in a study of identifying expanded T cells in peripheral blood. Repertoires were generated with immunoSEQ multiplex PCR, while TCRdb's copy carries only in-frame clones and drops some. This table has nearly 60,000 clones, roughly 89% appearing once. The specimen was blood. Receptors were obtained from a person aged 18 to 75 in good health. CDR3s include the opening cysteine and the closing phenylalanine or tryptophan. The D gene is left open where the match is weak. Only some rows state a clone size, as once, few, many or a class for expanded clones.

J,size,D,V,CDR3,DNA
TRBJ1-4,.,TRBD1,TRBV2,CASSPWDRVVEKLFF,TGTGCCAGCAGCCCTTGGGACAGGGTAGTGGAAAAACTGTTTTTT
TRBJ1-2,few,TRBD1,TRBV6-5,CASSYSRTGGNYGYTF,TGTGCCAGCAGTTACTCTCGGACAGGGGGGAACTATGGCTACACCTTC
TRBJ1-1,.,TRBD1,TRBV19,CASSGSTGIDTEAFF,TGTGCCAGTAGTGGTTCGACAGGGATAGACACTGAAGCTTTCTTT
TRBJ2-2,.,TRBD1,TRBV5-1,CASSSQGADTGELFF,TGCGCCAGCAGCTCACAGGGGGCGGACACCGGGGAGCTGTTTTTT
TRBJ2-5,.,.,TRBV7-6,CASSLLVGRETQYF,TGTGCCAGCAGCCTCCTAGTGGGAAGGGAGACCCAGTACTTC
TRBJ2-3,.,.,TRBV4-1,CARLGPSRDTQYF,TGCGCCCGCCTCGGCCCTAGCAGAGATACGCAGTATTTT
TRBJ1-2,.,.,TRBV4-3,CASSQVGQGGGYTF,TGCGCCAGCAGCCAAGTAGGCCAGGGAGGGGGCTACACCTTC
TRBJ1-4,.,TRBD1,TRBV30,CAWRRGQEKLFF,TGTGCCTGGCGGAGGGGGCAGGAAAAACTGTTTTTT
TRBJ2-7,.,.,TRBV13,CASSFRQYEQYF,TGTGCCAGCAGCTTTAGACAGTACGAGCAGTACTTC
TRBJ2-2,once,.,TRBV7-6,CASSRANTGELFF,TGTGCCAGCAGTAGGGCGAACACCGGGGAGCTGTTTTTT
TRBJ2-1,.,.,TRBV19,CASRGDPLGWGSSYNEQFF,TGTGCCAGTAGAGGCGATCCTTTAGGCTGGGGGAGCTCCTACAATGAGCAGTTCTTC
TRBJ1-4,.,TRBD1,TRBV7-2,CASSIQGAEKLFF,TGTGCCAGCAGCATACAGGGGGCCGAGAAACTGTTTTTT
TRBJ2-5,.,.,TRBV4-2,CASGPGTQETQYF,TGTGCCAGCGGGCCAGGAACCCAAGAGACCCAGTACTTC
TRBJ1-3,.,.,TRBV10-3,CAISDTGISGNTIYF,TGTGCCATCAGTGATACAGGGATATCTGGAAACACCATATATTTT
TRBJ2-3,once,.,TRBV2,CASSESGIGPDTQYF,TGTGCCAGCAGTGAGTCCGGAATAGGCCCAGATACGCAGTATTTT
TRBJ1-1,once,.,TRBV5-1,CASSLDGQNTEAFF,TGCGCCAGCAGCTTGGACGGGCAGAACACTGAAGCTTTCTTT
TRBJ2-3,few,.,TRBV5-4,CASSFWGGPTDTQYF,TGTGCCAGCAGCTTTTGGGGGGGCCCCACAGATACGCAGTATTTT
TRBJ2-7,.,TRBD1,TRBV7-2,CASSAPDRGIYEQYF,TGTGCCAGCAGCGCCCCGGACAGGGGGATCTACGAGCAGTACTTC
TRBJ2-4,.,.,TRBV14,CASSQVGAPNIQYF,TGTGCCAGCAGCCAAGTTGGGGCCCCAAACATTCAGTACTTC
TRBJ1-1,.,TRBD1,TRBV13,CASSHRDRVSIIF,TGTGCCAGCAGCCACCGGGACAGGGTGTCGATTATCTTT
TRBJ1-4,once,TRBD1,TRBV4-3,CASSLWTGRNEKLFF,TGCGCCAGCAGCCTCTGGACAGGGCGTAATGAAAAACTGTTTTTT
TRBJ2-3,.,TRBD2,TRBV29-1,CSGGGGGLAVSTDTQYF,TGCAGCGGCGGGGGGGGTGGACTAGCGGTAAGCACAGATACGCAGTATTTT
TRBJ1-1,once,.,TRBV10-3,CAIARRELDTEAFF,TGTGCCATAGCGCGTCGGGAGCTTGACACTGAAGCTTTCTTT
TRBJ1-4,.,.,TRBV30,CAWRSTGVKNEKLFF,TGTGCCTGGAGATCCACGGGCGTAAAGAATGAAAAACTGTTTTTT
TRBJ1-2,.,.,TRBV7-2,CASSLGGFSNYGYTF,TGTGCCAGCAGCTTAGGAGGATTTTCTAACTATGGCTACACCTTC
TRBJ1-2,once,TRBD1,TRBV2,CASSSEQGAEGYTF,TGTGCCAGCAGTTCAGAACAGGGGGCAGAAGGCTACACCTTC
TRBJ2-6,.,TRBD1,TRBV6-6,CASSYQGAGANVLTF,TGTGCCAGCAGTTACCAGGGGGCTGGGGCCAACGTCCTGACTTTC
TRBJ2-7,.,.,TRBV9,CASSPPNTYEQYF,TGTGCCAGCAGCCCCCCAAATACCTACGAGCAGTACTTC
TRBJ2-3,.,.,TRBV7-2,CASSFSSRNTQYF,TGTGCCAGCAGCTTTAGTTCTCGAAATACGCAGTATTTT
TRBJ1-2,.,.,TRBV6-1,CASSPGANYGYTF,TGTGCCAGCAGTCCAGGGGCTAACTATGGCTACACCTTC
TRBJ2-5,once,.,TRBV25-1,CASSDLQETQYF,TGTGCCAGCAGTGATTTACAAGAGACCCAGTACTTC
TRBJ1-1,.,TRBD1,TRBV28,CASSPLGTGEWVAFF,TGTGCCAGCAGTCCGCTCGGGACAGGGGAGTGGGTAGCTTTCTTT
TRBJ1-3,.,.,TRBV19,CASSMAGAGNTIYF,TGTGCCAGTAGTATGGCGGGTGCTGGAAACACCATATATTTT
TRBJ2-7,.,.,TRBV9,CASSVGGKAYEQYF,TGTGCCAGCAGCGTAGGGGGCAAAGCCTACGAGCAGTACTTC
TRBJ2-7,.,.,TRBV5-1,CASSINRDEQYF,TGCGCCAGCAGCATAAACAGGGACGAGCAGTACTTC